The 25 T cell receptor beta chains presented below share a single source sample, sequenced in a study of blood T cell repertoires in COVID-19 (TCRdb year 2020). Library construction relied on the immunoSEQ multiplex PCR assay. TCRdb limited this immuneACCESS table to in-frame rearrangements with V and J called. A share of clones is missing; checked studies link under half to unresolved V genes, and the rest is unexplained. The sample records 95,000 to 110,000 clones, roughly 88% of which are singletons. The ten largest clonotypes hold about 3% of the sample. What was sequenced was peripheral blood. These TCRs come from a human donor in a cohort sampled during active COVID-19.

The rearrangement joins TRBV11-2 to TRBJ1-1; 8 bases align to TRBD1. Germline CDR1 and CDR2: SGHAT and FQNNGV. The trim removed 0 bases at V and 4 bases at J, leaving 4 bases unmatched. The CDR3 sequence is 15 residues long. CDR3: CASSLDQGATTEAFF. CDR3 nucleotide sequence: TGTGCCAGCAGCTTAGATCAGGGGGCGACCACTGAAGCTTTCTTT. Drawing the rest from reference TRBV11-2 and TRBJ1-1, the complete variable domain is EAGVAQSPRYKIIEKRQSVAFWCNPISGHATLYWYQQILGQGPKLLIQFQNNGVVDDSQLPKDRFSAERLKGVDSTLKIQPAKLEDSAVYLCASSLDQGATTEAFFGQGTRLTVV.

The chain combines TRBV3-1 (or the pseudogene TRBV3-2) with TRBJ2-6; D is perhaps TRBD1 (7 bases). The germline gives CDR1 LGHDT, CDR2 YNNKEL (reference sequence). The CDR3 totals 16 residues. Trimming took off 7 bases at V and 1 base at J, with 14 bases between the two ends. CDR3 amino acids: CASTQGGFSGANVLTF. The CDR3, as DNA: TGTGCCAGCACGCAGGGGGGTTTTTCTGGGGCCAACGTCCTGACTTTC.

The CDR3, as DNA: TGTGCCAGCAGCTTAGGGGGGGGCTGGACAGATACGCAGTATTTT. It is translated as CASSLGGGWTDTQYF. This chain joins TRBV11-3 and TRBJ2-3; D perhaps matches TRBD2 (7 bases). Trimming cost V 1 base and J 3 bases, with 11 bases left between them. Germline V gives CDR1 SGHNT, CDR2 YENEEA. CDR3 length: 15 amino acids.

The rearrangement joins TRBV7-9 to TRBJ2-1; 10 bases line up with TRBD2. The CDR3 spans 16 residues. Germline values: CDR1 SEHNR, CDR2 FQNEAQ (reference sequence). Germline trimming cut 4 bases from V and 4 bases from J; bases unmatched to any gene: 7. CDR3 amino acids: CASSSDPSGSYNEQFF. The CDR3 DNA is TGTGCCAGCAGCTCCGACCCTAGCGGGAGTTACAATGAGCAGTTCTTC.

V usage is TRBV12-3 or TRBV12-4 and J usage is TRBJ1-6; 8 bases match TRBD1. Trimming took 6 bases from V and 10 from J; bases not matched to a gene: 5. This CDR3 is 13 amino acids long. In DNA form, the CDR3 reads TGTGCCAGCAGGGACAGGGTCGGCTCACCCCTCCACTTT. Amino acid sequence: CASRDRVGSPLHF.

CDR3 protein: CASTQQGYMNTEAFF. The CDR3 DNA reads as TGTGCCAGCACCCAGCAGGGGTACATGAACACTGAAGCTTTCTTT. V is TRBV5-6 and J is TRBJ1-1; weak D call: TRBD1 (6 bases). V was shortened by 6 bases and J by 0 bases, with 15 bases between the two germline ends. The CDR3 extends over 15 amino acids. CDR1 and CDR2 (germline): SGHDT, YYEEEE.

This clone was detected a few times. The chain has TRBV5-4 and TRBJ2-1, with 10 bases identical to TRBD1. Germline V gene lookup returns CDR1 SGHNT and CDR2 YYREEE (reference sequence). The junction had 7 bases not matched to a gene; V was cut back by 2 bases and J by 8 bases. This CDR3 region has 15 residues. CDR3 region: CASSFRGQGSDEQFF. CDR3 DNA sequence: TGTGCCAGCAGCTTCAGGGGACAGGGGTCGGATGAGCAGTTCTTC.

The V and J genes are TRBV7-9 and TRBJ2-2; 10 bases map to TRBD2. The germline gives CDR1 SEHNR, CDR2 FQNEAQ (reference sequence). The length of the CDR3 is 13 residues. V gave up 7 bases and J gave up 6 bases; unmatched junction bases: 2. CDR3 loop: CASNGLAAGELFF. Here the CDR3 DNA reads TGTGCCAGCAACGGACTAGCGGCCGGGGAGCTGTTTTTT.

The chain carries TRBV13 and TRBJ2-1; TRBD2 is a possible D gene (5 bases). V was shortened by 2 bases and J by 2 bases, with 7 bases between the two germline ends. Germline CDR1 PRHDT, CDR2 FYEKMQ (reference sequence). There are 14 residues in the CDR3. The DNA of the CDR3 is TGTGCCAGCAGCTTACCGGGGACCTACAATGAGCAGTTCTTC. Its protein is CASSLPGTYNEQFF.

The rearrangement uses TRBV24-1 and TRBJ1-5; D gene unclear. The length of the CDR3 is 12 residues. V lost 10 bases and J lost 6, with 12 bases in between. Germline V gene data show CDR1 as KGHDR and CDR2 as SFDVKD. The CDR3 nucleotides read TGTGCCACTGATCGTGTTAGTCAGCCCCAGCATTTT. Its translation is CATDRVSQPQHF.

This clone was seen only a few times. The genes are TRBV19 and TRBJ2-7, with 10 bases matching TRBD2. The CDR3 is 15 amino acids. Per the germline V gene, CDR1 is LNHDA and CDR2 is SQIVND (reference sequence). Trimming at V came to 3 bases and at J to 4 bases, leaving 6 bases not matched to a gene. CDR3 sequence: CASSIELAGRYEQYF. In DNA form, the CDR3 reads TGTGCCAGTAGTATTGAACTAGCGGGAAGATACGAGCAGTACTTC. Full variable domain (rest looked up from reference TRBV19 and TRBJ2-7): DGGITQSPKYLFRKEGQNVTLSCEQNLNHDAMYWYRQDPGQGLRLIYYSQIVNDFQKGDIAEGYSVSREKKESFPLTVTSAQKNPTAFYLCASSIELAGRYEQYFGPGTRLTVT.

The V call is TRBV5-1, the J call TRBJ2-7; 7 positions agree with TRBD1. Germline V gene data show CDR1 as SGHRS and CDR2 as YFSETQ. V lost 4 bases, J lost 3 bases, and 4 bases stayed unmatched. This CDR3 has 13 residues. The CDR3 reads CASSRDRSYEQYF. The DNA for the CDR3 is TGCGCCAGCAGCCGGGACAGAAGCTACGAGCAGTACTTC. Filled out from reference TRBV5-1 and TRBJ2-7, the complete variable domain reads KAGVTQTPRYLIKTRGQQVTLSCSPISGHRSVSWYQQTPGQGLQFLFEYFSETQRNKGNFPGRFSGRQFSNSRSEMNVSTLELGDSALYLCASSRDRSYEQYFGPGTRLTVT.

The J gene is TRBJ2-5, the V gene TRBV5-8, with TRBD2 matching 11 bases. The CDR3 is 15 amino acids. V shed 1 base, J shed 1 base, and the junction held 0 bases outside the gene matches. The germline CDR1 and CDR2 sequences are SGHTS and YDEGEE. The DNA of the CDR3 is TGTGCCAGCAGCTTGCTAGCGGGGGGCCAAGAGACCCAGTACTTC. Residues: CASSLLAGGQETQYF.

This clone showed up just once. The chain uses TRBV9 and TRBJ1-2, with TRBD1 matching 7 bases. With 0 bases clipped from V and 8 bases from J, the junction kept 13 bases outside the gene matches. The CDR3 is 16 amino acids. Germline values: CDR1 SGDLS, CDR2 YYNGEE. The CDR3 loop reads CASSVAPNDRGRGYTF. CDR3 sequence (DNA): TGTGCCAGCAGCGTAGCCCCCAATGATAGGGGGCGAGGCTACACCTTC.

This rearrangement joins TRBV18 to TRBJ1-5, with TRBD1 matching over 8 bases. This CDR3 is built from 16 residues. Germline loops: CDR1 KGHSH, CDR2 LQKENI. The V gene end was trimmed by 3 bases and the J gene end by 2 bases; junction bases not matched to a gene: 6. This chain's CDR3 is CASSPLSTGGNQPQHF. The CDR3 DNA follows: TGTGCCAGCTCACCCCTATCGACAGGGGGCAATCAGCCCCAGCATTTT.

The rearrangement links TRBV7-2 to TRBJ2-2; 9 nucleotides agree with TRBD1. CDR1 is SGHTA and CDR2 is FQGNSA in the germline V gene. The V segment lost 5 bases and the J segment 4 bases; nucleotides outside the gene matches: 8. The CDR3 runs 16 residues. The CDR3 DNA is TGTGCCAGCAGCGTGAACCGGGACAGGGTCACCGGGGAGCTGTTTTTT. Amino acids: CASSVNRDRVTGELFF.

This chain uses TRBV6-6 with TRBJ2-3; TRBD2 matches at 16 bases. The V gene end was trimmed by 5 bases and the J gene end by 3 bases; junction bases not matched to a gene: 8. Germline CDR1 reads MNHNY; CDR2 reads SVGAGI (reference sequence). The CDR3 has 18 amino acids. CDR3 amino acids: CASSRGTSGRAGTDTQYF. The DNA of the CDR3 is TGTGCCAGCAGTCGGGGGACTAGCGGGAGGGCGGGAACAGATACGCAGTATTTT.

The chain links TRBV5-8 to TRBJ1-1, with D unresolved. The CDR3 totals 12 residues. Deletions cut 2 bases from V and 9 bases from J, with 11 bases between. Germline V CDR1 and CDR2: SGHTS, YDEGEE. The CDR3 region has the DNA TGTGCCAGCAGCTTCACCCGGGTTCAAGCTTTCTTT. Its translation is CASSFTRVQAFF.

This chain uses TRBV5-8 with TRBJ1-3, with D unresolved. This CDR3 is 14 amino acids long. Germline-derived CDR1 and CDR2 are SGHTS and YDEGEE. Trimming left V 0 bases short and J 2 bases short, with 6 bases between. This CDR3 is CASSLVAAGNTIYF. For the CDR3, the DNA is TGTGCCAGCAGCTTGGTGGCAGCTGGAAACACCATATATTTT.

This clone occurred once. This chain connects TRBV6-5 to TRBJ1-2, with 9 positions matching TRBD1. The CDR3 consists of 15 residues. Germline V gene sequence: CDR1 MNHEY, CDR2 SVGAGI. V dropped 2 bases and J dropped 4; count of bases not matched to a gene: 5. The CDR3 nucleotides are TGTGCCAGCAGTTACCGGGGACAGGGAATCTATGGCTACACCTTC. Translated, it gives CASSYRGQGIYGYTF.

The chain combines TRBV18 with TRBJ1-6, with 7 bases that match TRBD1. CDR1 is KGHSH, CDR2 LQKENI, per germline. With 6 bases clipped from V and 4 bases from J, the junction kept 3 bases outside the gene matches. The CDR3 has 14 amino acids. The chain's CDR3 is CASSRDRYNSPLHF. The CDR3 region has the DNA TGTGCCAGCTCCCGGGACAGATATAATTCACCCCTCCACTTT.

V is TRBV6-5 and J is TRBJ2-1, with D tentatively TRBD1 (6 bases). The CDR3 loop spans 14 amino acids. V was shortened by 6 bases and J by 9 bases, with 18 bases between the two germline ends. CDR1 and CDR2 (germline): MNHEY, SVGAGI. The CDR3 DNA reads TGTGCCAGCAGCCTAACCCCACAGGGTGGTGAGCAGTTCTTC. Translating gives CASSLTPQGGEQFF.

The table lists this clone with a few counts. The rearrangement joins TRBV5-1 to TRBJ2-7; the match to TRBD2 covers 12 bases. There are 16 residues in the CDR3. With V trimmed by 2 bases and J by 7 bases, 10 bases remained unmatched. Germline-derived CDR1 and CDR2 are SGHRS and YFSETQ. This CDR3 is CASSLPGLAGPGEQYF. The CDR3 nucleotides read TGCGCCAGCAGCTTACCGGGACTAGCGGGCCCTGGGGAGCAGTACTTC. The full variable domain, with the rest looked up from reference TRBV5-1 and TRBJ2-7, is KAGVTQTPRYLIKTRGQQVTLSCSPISGHRSVSWYQQTPGQGLQFLFEYFSETQRNKGNFPGRFSGRQFSNSRSEMNVSTLELGDSALYLCASSLPGLAGPGEQYFGPGTRLTVT.

V and J are TRBV12-3 or TRBV12-4 and TRBJ1-3; D unresolved. Trimming took 6 bases from V and 13 from J, leaving 10 bases between them. The CDR3 sequence is 10 residues long. CDR3 sequence (DNA): TGTGCCAGCAGGAGAACGGAGATATATTTT. Translated, it gives CASRRTEIYF.

The V call is TRBV13, the J call TRBJ2-3; 9 bases are a match to TRBD2. CDR3 length: 17 amino acids. Per germline, CDR1 PRHDT and CDR2 FYEKMQ (reference sequence). J gave up 3 bases and V 4 bases, and 11 bases lay outside the gene matches. In DNA form, the CDR3 reads TGTGCCAGCAGCTACGTAGCGGGGGCCGCTTTTACAGATACGCAGTATTTT. Its protein product is CASSYVAGAAFTDTQYF.